A single sample gave rise to the 5 T cell receptor beta chains below, sequenced in a study of blood T cell repertoires in COVID-19. Data came from immunoSEQ multiplex PCR; TCRdb stores just in-frame clones and leaves some out. The sample lists some 490,000 clones; 80% to 90% were seen once. The sample comprised peripheral blood. These receptors were collected from a human donor in a cohort sampled during active COVID-19.

This rearrangement joins TRBV9 to TRBJ2-2; 16 bases are shared with TRBD2. The CDR3 sequence is 18 residues long. CDR1 is SGDLS, CDR2 YYNGEE, per germline. V dropped 0 bases and J dropped 5; count of bases not matched to a gene: 4. The CDR3 nucleotides read TGTGCCAGCAGCGTAGGGGGACTAGCGGGAGGGAGGACCGGGGAGCTGTTTTTT. Translating gives CASSVGGLAGGRTGELFF.

This sequence joins TRBV19 and TRBJ1-4; D not certain. Germline-derived CDR1 and CDR2 are LNHDA and SQIVND (reference sequence). The CDR3 runs 12 residues. Trimming shortened V by 10 bases and J by 7 bases, and 13 bases separated the two germline ends. The CDR3 protein is CATGVILEKLFF. In nucleotides, the CDR3 is TGTGCCACCGGGGTAATTCTTGAAAAACTGTTTTTT.

The genes are TRBV27 and TRBJ2-1, with D possibly TRBD1 on 6 matching bases. CDR3 length equals 15 residues. V was pared by 8 bases and J by 9 bases, with 23 bases between. Germline CDR1 and CDR2: MNHEY and SMNVEV (reference sequence). This CDR3 is CASPPGQSGFAEQFF. The CDR3 nucleotides are TGTGCCAGCCCTCCAGGACAGTCGGGATTTGCTGAGCAGTTCTTC.

DNA for the CDR3: TGTGCCAGCAGCATCACCGGGAGCACAGATACGCAGTATTTT. It specifies CASSITGSTDTQYF. The V and J genes are TRBV11-2 and TRBJ2-3; D is uncertain. Germline-derived CDR1 and CDR2 are SGHAT and FQNNGV. The CDR3 has 14 amino acids. V lost 5 bases and J lost 0, with 9 bases in between.

The V gene is TRBV6-5, the J gene TRBJ2-3; TRBD1 aligns across 7 bases. The CDR3 covers 14 residues. The germline V gene encodes CDR1 MNHEY and CDR2 SVGAGI. The V gene end was trimmed by 5 bases and the J gene end by 4 bases; junction bases not matched to a gene: 6. The CDR3 reads CASSISTGSDTQYF. CDR3 DNA: TGTGCCAGCAGTATTTCGACAGGGTCAGATACGCAGTATTTT.